Listed here are 13 T cell receptor beta chains from one sample, sequenced in a study of beta chain features in type 1 diabetes. Reverse transcription of all isolated RNA meant that expressed TCRB transcripts were sequenced. The assay was immunoSEQ multiplex PCR, and TCRdb's table has in-frame clones only and misses some. The profile shows roughly 400,000 clones, approximately 15% of them singletons. The sequenced sample consisted of naive CD4+ T cells from blood. The receptors shown here come from a man aged 30 to 39 in good health.

The chain uses TRBV5-1 and TRBJ2-3; 11 nucleotides line up with TRBD1. CDR1 and CDR2 from the germline V gene are SGHRS and YFSETQ. Germline trimming cut 4 bases from V and 6 bases from J; bases unmatched to any gene: 4. This CDR3 spans 14 amino acids. CDR3 DNA sequence: TGCGCCAGCAGCATGGACAGGGGGCGGGATACGCAGTATTTT. Its protein is CASSMDRGRDTQYF.

The V call is TRBV7-9, the J call TRBJ2-3, with a possible D match to TRBD2 (6 bases). V gave up 5 bases and J gave up 4 bases, with 13 bases separating them. This CDR3 has 14 residues. CDR1 is SEHNR and CDR2 is FQNEAQ in the germline V gene (reference sequence). The CDR3: CASSARDLSDTQYF. The CDR3 DNA is TGTGCCAGCAGCGCGCGGGATCTCTCAGATACGCAGTATTTT.

There are a few counts of this clone. The chain uses TRBV30 and TRBJ2-1; 12 nucleotides line up with TRBD2. The V and J ends lost 4 bases and 4 bases, in that order; junction bases with no gene match: 8. Germline CDR1 GTSNPN, CDR2 SVGIG (reference sequence). The CDR3 has 16 residues. The CDR3 bases are TGTGCCTGGACTAAACCCGGGACTAGCGGGTACAATGAGCAGTTCTTC. Translated, it gives CAWTKPGTSGYNEQFF.

The chain combines TRBV7-6 with TRBJ2-5; TRBD2 aligns across 14 bases. The ends lost 0 bases at V and 8 bases at J; junction bases unmatched: 17. The V gene's germline CDR1 is SGHVS and CDR2 FNYEAQ. The CDR3 runs to 20 residues. The CDR3 nucleotides read TGTGCCAGCAGCTTAGCCATCATCCCGGGACTAGCGGGGGTGCCGGGAACCCAGTACTTC. Residues: CASSLAIIPGLAGVPGTQYF.

V and J are TRBV4-3 and TRBJ1-2, with D possibly matching TRBD1 (6 bases). CDR3 size: 15 residues. Between the trimmed V and J ends, which lost 0 bases and 4 bases, there was a span of 12 bases. Germline loops: CDR1 LGHNA, CDR2 YSLEER. CDR3 region: CASSQEGGISYGYTF. The DNA of the CDR3 is TGCGCCAGCAGCCAAGAAGGGGGGATCAGCTATGGCTACACCTTC.

This clone was counted between two and nine times. V and J are TRBV11-2 and TRBJ2-7; weak D call: TRBD2 (5 bases). The CDR3 has 15 amino acids. V lost 2 bases to trimming and J lost 0 bases, with 11 bases between them. Germline CDR1 and CDR2: SGHAT and FQNNGV. The CDR3 region is CASSLRRASSYEQYV. In nucleotides, the CDR3 is TGTGCCAGCAGCTTAAGGCGGGCGAGCTCCTACGAGCAGTACGTC.

This clone was counted only a few times. J is TRBJ1-1 and V is TRBV11-2; TRBD1 matches 7 bases. CDR1 is SGHAT, CDR2 FQNNGV, per germline. This CDR3 has 16 residues. V dropped 2 bases and J dropped 4; count of bases not matched to a gene: 10. CDR3 residues: CASSLLQGLFGTEAFF. The DNA of the CDR3 is TGTGCCAGCAGCTTATTACAGGGGCTTTTCGGCACTGAAGCTTTCTTT.

This clone was counted a few times. This chain joins TRBV9 and TRBJ2-6; possibly TRBD1 for D (6 bases). CDR1 and CDR2 from the germline V gene are SGDLS and YYNGEE. This CDR3 is built from 17 residues. Trimming removed 5 bases from V and 0 bases from J, with 15 bases in between. In DNA form, the CDR3 reads TGTGCCAGCAGTCCGGGACATGGACACTCTGGGGCCAACGTCCTGACTTTC. It codes for CASSPGHGHSGANVLTF.

The chain recombines TRBV19 with TRBJ2-1, with TRBD2 identical over 13 bases. The CDR3 contains 16 residues. Germline lookup yields CDR1 LNHDA and CDR2 SQIVND (reference sequence). After removal of 3 bases from V and 7 bases from J, the junction contained 6 bases not matched to a gene. The CDR3 region is CASSMWTSGSRNEQFF. The DNA for the CDR3 is TGTGCCAGTAGTATGTGGACTAGCGGGAGTCGGAATGAGCAGTTCTTC.

This clone was found a few times. The same CDR3 is also encoded by other DNA sequences in this sample. The chain joins TRBV4-2 to TRBJ2-1, with 11 positions matching TRBD2. Germline assignment: CDR1 LGHNA and CDR2 YNFKEQ. The ends lost 3 bases at V and 1 base at J; junction bases unmatched: 5. The CDR3 consists of 17 residues. CDR3 residues: CASSHLAGGRSYNEQFF. As DNA, the CDR3 is TGTGCCAGCAGCCACCTAGCGGGAGGTCGGTCCTACAATGAGCAGTTCTTC.

This clone was recorded a few times. This sequence joins TRBV2 and TRBJ2-2, with TRBD1 identical over 10 bases. The CDR3 totals 17 residues. CDR1 is SNHLY and CDR2 is FYNNEI in the germline V gene. With 7 bases clipped from V and 4 bases from J, the junction kept 12 bases outside the gene matches. CDR3 amino acids: CASTRDRGSPSTGELFF. For the CDR3, the DNA is TGTGCCAGCACCCGGGACAGGGGTTCTCCAAGCACCGGGGAGCTGTTTTTT.

This clone has more than one count but fewer than ten. The rearrangement joins TRBV25-1 to TRBJ2-7; 8 nucleotides match TRBD1. Trimming removed 5 bases from V and 2 bases from J; junction bases left unmatched: 8. The length of the CDR3 is 15 residues. CDR1 MGHDK and CDR2 SYGVNS come from the germline V gene. The CDR3 is CASSWSGQGTYEQYF. The CDR3 nucleotides are TGTGCCAGCAGTTGGTCTGGACAGGGAACCTACGAGCAGTACTTC.

The rearrangement joins TRBV5-6 to TRBJ2-1, with TRBD2 identical over 11 bases. The CDR3 is 17 amino acids. V was clipped by 3 bases and J by 3 bases; unmatched bases: 8. Germline lookup yields CDR1 SGHDT and CDR2 YYEEEE. The CDR3 DNA follows: TGTGCCAGCAGCTACAACCCCGGGACTAGCGGCTACAATGAGCAGTTCTTC. Translating it yields CASSYNPGTSGYNEQFF. The variable domain in full, completed from reference TRBV5-6 and TRBJ2-1, reads DAGVTQSPTHLIKTRGQQVTLRCSPKSGHDTVSWYQQALGQGPQFIFQYYEEEERQRGNFPDRFSGHQFPNYSSELNVNALLLGDSALYLCASSYNPGTSGYNEQFFGPGTRLTVL.